Presented here are 27 T cell receptor beta chains from one specimen sequenced in a study of cytotoxic CD8 clonotypes in ibrutinib-treated CLL. Data came from immunoSEQ multiplex PCR; TCRdb stores just in-frame clones and leaves some out. The top ten hold approximately 6.2% of the sample, which has about 72,000 clones, more than 60% seen once. The sample consisted of PBMCs, taken after 12 months of ibrutinib treatment. These receptors were obtained from a human donor with chronic lymphocytic leukemia.

The V and J genes are TRBV7-8 and TRBJ2-7, with 7 bases that match TRBD1. This CDR3 region has 14 residues. J gave up 3 bases and V 5 bases, and 7 bases lay outside the gene matches. Germline V lookup: CDR1 SGHVS, CDR2 FQNEAQ. CDR3 sequence reads: CASSVGQLGYEQYF. CDR3 in DNA: TGTGCCAGCAGCGTGGGACAGCTTGGCTACGAGCAGTACTTC.

J is TRBJ1-3 and V is TRBV18; D is undetermined. The CDR3 runs to 14 residues. Germline V gene data show CDR1 as KGHSH and CDR2 as LQKENI. The V gene lost 3 bases and the J gene lost 2 bases, with 8 bases spanning the gap. CDR3 region: CASSPGVTGNTIYF. CDR3 sequence (DNA): TGTGCCAGCTCACCTGGGGTTACTGGAAACACCATATATTTT.

This chain joins TRBV5-1 and TRBJ2-3; no reliable D call. The CDR3 consists of 15 residues. V shed 2 bases and J shed 0 bases, with 10 bases lying between them. Germline CDR1 SGHRS, CDR2 YFSETQ. CDR3 in DNA: TGCGCCAGCAGCTTCGGCCTGTCTAGCACAGATACGCAGTATTTT. This translates into CASSFGLSSTDTQYF.

The V and J genes are TRBV9 and TRBJ1-4, with D maybe TRBD1 (5 bases). Trimming removed 6 bases at V and 7 bases at J, with 19 bases between. The CDR3 has 15 amino acids. Germline V lookup: CDR1 SGDLS, CDR2 YYNGEE. The CDR3, as DNA: TGTGCCAGCAAGCTTGGGACGCTTATGGGTGAAAAACTGTTTTTT. Translating gives CASKLGTLMGEKLFF.

This clone was detected a few times. The chain combines TRBV7-2 with TRBJ2-1; a possible D gene is TRBD2 (8 bases). The V gene's germline CDR1 is SGHTA and CDR2 FQGNSA. With 5 bases removed from V and 7 bases from J, the gap between germline ends came to 21 bases. The CDR3 loop spans 16 amino acids. The CDR3 bases are TGTGCCAGCAGCAACCGGGGCGGGGGGACAGTGAATGAGCAGTTCTTC. This codes for CASSNRGGGTVNEQFF. The variable domain in full, completed from reference TRBV7-2 and TRBJ2-1, reads GAGVSQSPSNKVTEKGKDVELRCDPISGHTALYWYRQSLGQGLEFLIYFQGNSAPDKSGLPSDRFSAERTGGSVSTLTIQRTQQEDSAVYLCASSNRGGGTVNEQFFGPGTRLTVL.

CDR3 sequence: CASSFGSPTLGNTIYF. CDR3 nucleotides: TGTGCCAGCAGTTTTGGTTCGCCCACTCTGGGAAACACCATATATTTT. The chain recombines TRBV28 with TRBJ1-3; no definite D call. V lost 3 bases and J lost 4, with 16 bases in between. Germline V CDR1 and CDR2: MDHEN, SYDVKM. This CDR3 has 16 amino acids.

This chain uses TRBV5-4 with TRBJ1-2; TRBD1 aligns across 12 bases. With 4 bases clipped from V and 3 bases from J, the junction kept 7 bases outside the gene matches. The CDR3 loop spans 16 amino acids. The germline CDR1 and CDR2 sequences are SGHNT and YYREEE (reference sequence). DNA of the CDR3: TGTGCCAGCAGCCCGGGGGGGACAGGGGGCGACTATGGCTACACCTTC. Translating gives CASSPGGTGGDYGYTF.

The V gene is TRBV7-9, the J gene TRBJ2-2; perhaps D is TRBD1 or TRBD2 (5 bases each). The CDR3 sequence is 15 residues long. The germline CDR1 and CDR2 sequences are SEHNR and FQNEAQ (reference sequence). Trimming cost V 5 bases and J 5 bases, with 15 bases left between them. The CDR3 loop reads CASSTGRRWTGELFF. The CDR3 nucleotides are TGTGCCAGCAGCACGGGACGGCGATGGACCGGGGAGCTGTTTTTT.

The gene calls are TRBV9 and TRBJ1-3, with TRBD1 as a possible D gene (5 bases). The CDR3 sequence is 16 residues long. CDR1 and CDR2 (germline): SGDLS, YYNGEE. With 4 bases removed from V and 4 bases from J, the gap between germline ends came to 18 bases. The CDR3 DNA is TGTGCCAGCAGCTATGGACTCAGGGCTTTAGGAAACACCATATATTTT. This sequence encodes CASSYGLRALGNTIYF.

The CDR3 sequence: CASSFQQGYGYTF. The CDR3 coding sequence is TGTGCCAGCAGTTTTCAACAGGGCTATGGCTACACCTTC. The chain employs TRBV27 and TRBJ1-2, with D possibly being TRBD1 (6 bases). Trimming took off 3 bases at V and 4 bases at J, with 9 bases between the two ends. Germline V gene lookup returns CDR1 MNHEY and CDR2 SMNVEV (reference sequence). The CDR3 is made up of 13 amino acids.

The J gene is TRBJ1-5, the V gene TRBV4-3, with unresolved D. V gave up 3 bases and J gave up 0 bases, with 9 bases separating them. The CDR3 is 15 residues long. The germline CDR1 and CDR2 sequences are LGHNA and YSLEER. The CDR3 is CASSQDVNSNQPQHF. The CDR3 DNA sequence: TGCGCCAGCAGCCAGGACGTCAATAGCAATCAGCCCCAGCATTTT.

This sequence joins TRBV2 and TRBJ1-2; 9 bases are a match to TRBD1. Germline-derived CDR1 and CDR2 are SNHLY and FYNNEI. This CDR3 is built from 14 residues. After removal of 6 bases from V and 2 bases from J, the junction contained 4 bases not matched to a gene. CDR3 in amino acids: CASRRDRANYGYTF. The CDR3 DNA reads TGTGCCAGCAGGCGGGACAGGGCGAACTATGGCTACACCTTC.

The chain employs TRBV5-4 and TRBJ2-3, with D perhaps matching TRBD1 or TRBD2 (6 bases each). V lost 2 bases to trimming and J lost 5 bases, with 18 bases between them. The CDR3 runs to 16 residues. From germline, CDR1 is SGHNT and CDR2 YYREEE (reference sequence). This CDR3 is CASSFEAEGGRDTQYF. The CDR3 DNA reads TGTGCCAGCAGCTTTGAGGCGGAAGGGGGGCGAGATACGCAGTATTTT.

The chain recombines TRBV7-2 with TRBJ1-5; D may be TRBD1 (5 bases). Germline CDR1 is SGHTA and CDR2 is FQGNSA. This CDR3 is 14 amino acids long. Between the trimmed V and J ends, which lost 1 base and 4 bases, there was a span of 8 bases. CDR3 protein: CASSLGDGNQPQHF. As DNA, the CDR3 is TGTGCCAGCAGCTTAGGGGACGGTAATCAGCCCCAGCATTTT.

The V gene is TRBV14, the J gene TRBJ1-5; D call uncertain. Trimming left V 3 bases short and J 0 bases short, with 12 bases between. The length of the CDR3 is 16 residues. In germline, CDR1 is SGHDN, CDR2 FVKESK. This CDR3 reads CASSHQPGDSNQPQHF. The DNA of the CDR3 is TGTGCCAGCAGCCACCAGCCAGGCGATAGCAATCAGCCCCAGCATTTT.

The J gene is TRBJ1-3, the V gene TRBV11-2; D gene uncertain. V lost 5 bases, J lost 0 bases, and 11 bases lay in between. CDR1 is SGHAT, CDR2 FQNNGV, per germline. This CDR3 region has 15 residues. In DNA form, the CDR3 reads TGTGCCAGCAGCCTTCCGGGTATCTCTGGAAACACCATATATTTT. This encodes CASSLPGISGNTIYF.

This clone was seen a few times. The chain is built from TRBV18 and TRBJ1-1; D call uncertain. The CDR3 is made up of 14 amino acids. V was cut by 3 bases and J by 8 bases, with 16 bases left in between. The germline V gene has CDR1 KGHSH and CDR2 LQKENI. The CDR3 nucleotides read TGTGCCAGCTCACCGTCGAGAGCAGACCAGGAAGCTTTCTTT. It yields the protein CASSPSRADQEAFF.

This clone was counted a few times. The chain has TRBV5-1 and TRBJ2-7, with D unresolved. The germline V and J ends were trimmed by 2 bases and 6 bases, with 6 bases remaining between them. The CDR3 is 11 amino acids. Germline V CDR1 and CDR2: SGHRS, YFSETQ. The CDR3 DNA reads TGCGCCAGCAGCTTATATCCCGAGCAGTACTTC. Translated, it gives CASSLYPEQYF.

The chain combines TRBV28 with TRBJ2-3; D tentatively reads TRBD1 or TRBD2 (6 bases each). The CDR3 is 18 amino acids. V was cut by 3 bases and J by 2 bases, with 21 bases left in between. Germline CDR1 reads MDHEN; CDR2 reads SYDVKM. CDR3 amino acids: CASSFPRGPGMVTDTQYF. The CDR3 DNA follows: TGTGCCAGCAGTTTCCCTCGGGGGCCGGGAATGGTCACAGATACGCAGTATTTT.

The chain couples TRBV9 to TRBJ1-2, with D unclear. Looked up from germline, CDR1 is SGDLS and CDR2 is YYNGEE. V was pared by 0 bases and J by 4 bases, with 16 bases between. The CDR3 totals 16 residues. The CDR3 protein is CASSVAPDGPGYGYTF. DNA for the CDR3: TGTGCCAGCAGCGTAGCCCCGGACGGACCTGGCTATGGCTACACCTTC.

The chain uses TRBV15 and TRBJ2-3; perhaps TRBD1 as D (5 bases). Trimming shortened V by 0 bases and J by 1 base, and 5 bases separated the two germline ends. The CDR3 has 14 amino acids. The germline V gene has CDR1 LNHNV and CDR2 YYDKDF (reference sequence). The CDR3 reads CATSRDRGTDTQYF. The CDR3 coding sequence is TGTGCCACCAGCAGAGACAGGGGCACAGATACGCAGTATTTT.

The V call is TRBV9, the J call TRBJ2-2, with 8 bases aligning to TRBD1. J was trimmed by 4 bases and V by 4 bases; bases with no gene match: 6. CDR1 is SGDLS and CDR2 is YYNGEE in the germline V gene. This CDR3 is built from 15 residues. CDR3 DNA: TGTGCCAGCAGCCCAGTGGGGACAGGCACCGGGGAGCTGTTTTTT. Its protein product is CASSPVGTGTGELFF.

This clone was counted a single time. V and J are TRBV18 and TRBJ1-6; D remains unclear. CDR3 size: 16 residues. The V end lost 4 bases, the J end lost 4 bases, and 14 bases lay between the germline ends. Per germline, CDR1 KGHSH and CDR2 LQKENI. The CDR3 region has the DNA TGTGCCAGCTCACAGGTCCTCCAAGGGTATAATTCACCCCTCCACTTT. It is translated as CASSQVLQGYNSPLHF.

This clone occurred once. The V and J genes are TRBV30 and TRBJ1-1; D is perhaps TRBD1 (5 bases). Germline V gene sequence: CDR1 GTSNPN, CDR2 SVGIG (reference sequence). V was cut by 2 bases and J by 0 bases, with 7 bases left in between. The CDR3 has 13 residues. The CDR3 region has the DNA TGTGCCTGGAGTCGACAGCTGAACACTGAAGCTTTCTTT. The encoded protein is CAWSRQLNTEAFF.

The V call is TRBV29-1, the J call TRBJ1-2; TRBD1 agrees at 9 bases. Losses at the gene ends were 4 bases for V and 8 bases for J; bases not matched to a gene: 5. This CDR3 comprises 12 residues. Germline CDR1 SQVTM, CDR2 ANQGSEA. The CDR3 reads CSVGTGGYGYTF. The CDR3 region has the DNA TGCAGCGTTGGAACAGGGGGCTACGGCTACACCTTC.

This rearrangement joins TRBV7-6 to TRBJ1-1; no firm D call. Germline V lookup: CDR1 SGHVS, CDR2 FNYEAQ. Trimming took 5 bases from V and 4 from J, leaving 17 bases between them. The CDR3 sequence is 15 residues long. CDR3 region: CASSSVPGAGTEAFF. The CDR3 bases are TGTGCCAGCAGCAGTGTACCGGGAGCGGGCACTGAAGCTTTCTTT.

The J gene is TRBJ1-1, the V gene TRBV5-3; TRBD1 is a possible D gene (6 bases). TRBV5-3 is reported as an ORF; its role is uncertain. V was clipped by 10 bases and J by 1 base, with 14 bases between them. This CDR3 spans 13 amino acids. This chain's CDR3 is CAEQGQKNTEAFF. The CDR3 DNA is TGTGCCGAGCAGGGGCAAAAGAACACTGAAGCTTTCTTT.